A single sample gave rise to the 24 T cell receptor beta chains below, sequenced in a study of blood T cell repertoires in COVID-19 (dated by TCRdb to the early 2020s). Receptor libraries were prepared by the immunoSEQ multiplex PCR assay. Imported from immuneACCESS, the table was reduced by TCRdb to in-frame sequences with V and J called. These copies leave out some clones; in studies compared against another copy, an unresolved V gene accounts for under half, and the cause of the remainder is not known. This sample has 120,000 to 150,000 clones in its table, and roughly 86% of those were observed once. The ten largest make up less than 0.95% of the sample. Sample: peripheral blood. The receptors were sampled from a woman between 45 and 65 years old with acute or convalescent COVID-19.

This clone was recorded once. The CDR3 sequence is CASSLGTGGWVTGELFF. Written as DNA, the CDR3 is TGTGCCAGCAGCTTGGGGACAGGGGGCTGGGTGACCGGGGAGCTGTTTTTT. The V call is TRBV5-6, the J call TRBJ2-2, with 11 bases identical to TRBD1. CDR1 and CDR2 (germline): SGHDT, YYEEEE. CDR3 length: 17 residues. With V trimmed by 0 bases and J by 5 bases, 6 bases remained unmatched.

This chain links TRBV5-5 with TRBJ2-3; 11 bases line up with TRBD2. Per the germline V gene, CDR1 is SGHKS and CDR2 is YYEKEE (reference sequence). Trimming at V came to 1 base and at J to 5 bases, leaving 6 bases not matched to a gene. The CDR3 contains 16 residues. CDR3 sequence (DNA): TGTGCCAGCAGCTTGCATAGCGGGGGGGCCGGAGATACGCAGTATTTT. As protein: CASSLHSGGAGDTQYF.

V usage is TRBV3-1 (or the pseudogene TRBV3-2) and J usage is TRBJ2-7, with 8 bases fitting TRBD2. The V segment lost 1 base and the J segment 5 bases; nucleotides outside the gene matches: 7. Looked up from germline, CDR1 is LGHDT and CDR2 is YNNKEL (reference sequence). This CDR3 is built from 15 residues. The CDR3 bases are TGTGCCAGCAGCCAAGTCTCGGGAGGGCCGGACGAGCAGTACTTC. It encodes CASSQVSGGPDEQYF.

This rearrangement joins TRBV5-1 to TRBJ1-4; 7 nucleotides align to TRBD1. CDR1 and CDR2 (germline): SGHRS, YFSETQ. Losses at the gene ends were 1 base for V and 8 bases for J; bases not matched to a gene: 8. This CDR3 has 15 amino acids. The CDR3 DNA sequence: TGCGCCAGCAGCTTGAACAGGGGTTCGGTGGAAAAACTGTTTTTT. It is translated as CASSLNRGSVEKLFF.

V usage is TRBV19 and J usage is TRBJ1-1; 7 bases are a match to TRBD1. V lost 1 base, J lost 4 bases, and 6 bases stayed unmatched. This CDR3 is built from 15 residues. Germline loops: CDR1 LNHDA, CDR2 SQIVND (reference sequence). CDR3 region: CASSIGQGFGTEAFF. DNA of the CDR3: TGTGCCAGTAGTATAGGACAGGGTTTTGGCACTGAAGCTTTCTTT. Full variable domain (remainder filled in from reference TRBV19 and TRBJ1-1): DGGITQSPKYLFRKEGQNVTLSCEQNLNHDAMYWYRQDPGQGLRLIYYSQIVNDFQKGDIAEGYSVSREKKESFPLTVTSAQKNPTAFYLCASSIGQGFGTEAFFGQGTRLTVV.

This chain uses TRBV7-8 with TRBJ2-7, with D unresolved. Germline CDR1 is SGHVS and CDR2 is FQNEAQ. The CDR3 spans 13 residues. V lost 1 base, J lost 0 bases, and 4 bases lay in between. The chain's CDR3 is CASSLVSSYEQYF. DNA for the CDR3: TGTGCCAGCAGCTTAGTTAGCTCCTACGAGCAGTACTTC.

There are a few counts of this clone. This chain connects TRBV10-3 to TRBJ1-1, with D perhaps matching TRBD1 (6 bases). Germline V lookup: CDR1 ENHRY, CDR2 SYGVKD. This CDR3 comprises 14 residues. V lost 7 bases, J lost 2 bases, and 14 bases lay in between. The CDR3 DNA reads TGTGCCATCACTCCGACAGGCCCTAACACTGAAGCTTTCTTT. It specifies CAITPTGPNTEAFF.

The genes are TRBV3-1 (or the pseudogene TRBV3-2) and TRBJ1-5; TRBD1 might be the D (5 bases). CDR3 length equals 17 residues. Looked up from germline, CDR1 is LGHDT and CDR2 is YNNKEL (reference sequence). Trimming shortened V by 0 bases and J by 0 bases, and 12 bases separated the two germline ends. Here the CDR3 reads CASSQDIGELSNQPQHF. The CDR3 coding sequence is TGTGCCAGCAGCCAAGATATAGGGGAACTTAGCAATCAGCCCCAGCATTTT.

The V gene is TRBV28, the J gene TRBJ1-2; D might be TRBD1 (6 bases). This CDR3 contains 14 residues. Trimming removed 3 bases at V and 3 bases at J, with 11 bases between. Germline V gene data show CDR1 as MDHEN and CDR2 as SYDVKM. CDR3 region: CASSFRGRDYGYTF. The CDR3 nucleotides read TGTGCCAGCAGTTTCAGGGGCCGGGACTATGGCTACACCTTC.

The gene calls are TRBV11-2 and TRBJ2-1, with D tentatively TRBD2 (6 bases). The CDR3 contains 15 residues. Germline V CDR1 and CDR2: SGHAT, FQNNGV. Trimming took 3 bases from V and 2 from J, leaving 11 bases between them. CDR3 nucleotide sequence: TGTGCCAGCAGCTTTAGCGGAGTACCCTACAATGAGCAGTTCTTC. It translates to CASSFSGVPYNEQFF.

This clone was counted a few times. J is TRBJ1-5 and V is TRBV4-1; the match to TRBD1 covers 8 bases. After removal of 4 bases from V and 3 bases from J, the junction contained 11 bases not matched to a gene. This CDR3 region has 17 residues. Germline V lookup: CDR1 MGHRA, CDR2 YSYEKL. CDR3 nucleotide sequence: TGCGCCAGCAGCCCAGCGGGCAGGGGGCCCCTCAATCAGCCCCAGCATTTT. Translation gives CASSPAGRGPLNQPQHF.

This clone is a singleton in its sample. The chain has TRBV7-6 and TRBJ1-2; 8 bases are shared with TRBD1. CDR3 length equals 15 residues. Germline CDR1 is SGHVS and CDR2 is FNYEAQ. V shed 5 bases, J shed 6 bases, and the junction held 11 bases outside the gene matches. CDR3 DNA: TGTGCCAGCAGCGTCGACAGGGGTTCTGTCAATGGCTACACCTTC. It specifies CASSVDRGSVNGYTF.

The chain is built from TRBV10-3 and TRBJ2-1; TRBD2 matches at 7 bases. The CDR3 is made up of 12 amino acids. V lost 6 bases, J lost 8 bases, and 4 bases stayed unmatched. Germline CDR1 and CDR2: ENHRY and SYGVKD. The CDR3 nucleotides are TGTGCCATCAGCGGGCTAGCGGATGAGCAGTTCTTC. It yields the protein CAISGLADEQFF.

The CDR3 DNA sequence: TGCGCCAGCAGCTTGCACAGGGAGGGGGTGAACACTGAAGCTTTCTTT. Translating gives CASSLHREGVNTEAFF. The rearrangement joins TRBV5-1 to TRBJ1-1, with D perhaps matching TRBD1 (6 bases). The germline CDR1 and CDR2 sequences are SGHRS and YFSETQ. The CDR3 extends over 16 amino acids. Between the trimmed V and J ends, which lost 1 base and 0 bases, there was a span of 13 bases. The full variable domain, completed using reference TRBV5-1 and TRBJ1-1, is KAGVTQTPRYLIKTRGQQVTLSCSPISGHRSVSWYQQTPGQGLQFLFEYFSETQRNKGNFPGRFSGRQFSNSRSEMNVSTLELGDSALYLCASSLHREGVNTEAFFGQGTRLTVV.

CDR3 region: CASSLTGQGLETQYF. The CDR3, as DNA: TGTGCCAGCAGCCTAACGGGACAGGGCTTGGAGACCCAGTACTTC. This sequence joins TRBV7-9 and TRBJ2-5; 9 bases fit TRBD1. V was pared by 5 bases and J by 5 bases, with 9 bases of the junction left unmatched. The CDR3 spans 15 residues. Germline V lookup: CDR1 SEHNR, CDR2 FQNEAQ (reference sequence).

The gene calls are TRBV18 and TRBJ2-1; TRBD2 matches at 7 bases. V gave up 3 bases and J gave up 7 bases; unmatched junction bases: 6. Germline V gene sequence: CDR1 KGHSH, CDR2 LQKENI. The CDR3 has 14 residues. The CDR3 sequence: CASSPSAGVNEQFF. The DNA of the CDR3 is TGTGCCAGCTCACCTAGCGCGGGGGTGAATGAGCAGTTCTTC.

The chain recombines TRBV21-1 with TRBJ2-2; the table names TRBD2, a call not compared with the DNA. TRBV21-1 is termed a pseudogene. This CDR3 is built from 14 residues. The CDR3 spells CARSTKPNAGELFF. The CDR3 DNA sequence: TGTGCCAGGTCGACTAAGCCAAACGCCGGGGAGCTGTTTTTT.

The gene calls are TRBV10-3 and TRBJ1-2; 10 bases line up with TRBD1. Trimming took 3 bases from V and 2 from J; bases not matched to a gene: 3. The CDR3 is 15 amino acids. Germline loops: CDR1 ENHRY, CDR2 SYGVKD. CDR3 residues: CAISDGTGANYGYTF. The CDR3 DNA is TGTGCCATCAGTGACGGGACAGGGGCCAACTATGGCTACACCTTC.

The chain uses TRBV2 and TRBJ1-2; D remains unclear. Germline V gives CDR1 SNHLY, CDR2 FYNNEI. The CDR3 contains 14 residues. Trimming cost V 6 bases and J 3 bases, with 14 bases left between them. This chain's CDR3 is CASRRGLTDYGYTF. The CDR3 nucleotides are TGTGCCAGCAGGCGAGGACTTACGGACTATGGCTACACCTTC.

In nucleotides, the CDR3 is TGTGCCAGTGGGACAGGCAACACTGAAGCTTTCTTT. This gives the protein CASGTGNTEAFF. The V and J genes are TRBV9 and TRBJ1-1; 8 bases map to TRBD1. The CDR3 sequence is 12 residues long. After removal of 8 bases from V and 2 bases from J, the junction contained 2 bases not matched to a gene. Germline V gives CDR1 SGDLS, CDR2 YYNGEE.

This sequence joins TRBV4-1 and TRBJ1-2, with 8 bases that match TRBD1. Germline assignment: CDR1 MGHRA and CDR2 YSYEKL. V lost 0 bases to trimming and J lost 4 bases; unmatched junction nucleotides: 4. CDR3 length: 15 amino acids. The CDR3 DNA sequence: TGCGCCAGCAGCCAAGAGCTAGGGACAGGCTATGGCTACACCTTC. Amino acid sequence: CASSQELGTGYGYTF.

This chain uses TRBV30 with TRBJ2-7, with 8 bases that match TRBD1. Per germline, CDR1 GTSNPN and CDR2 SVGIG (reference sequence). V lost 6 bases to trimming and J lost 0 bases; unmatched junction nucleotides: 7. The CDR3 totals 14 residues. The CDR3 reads CACHGQGSSYEQYF. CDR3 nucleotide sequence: TGTGCCTGCCACGGACAGGGAAGCTCCTACGAGCAGTACTTC.

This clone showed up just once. CDR3 nucleotides: TGCGCCAGCAGTGAGCCTCGAAAACCGGGAATTTCGTACGAGCAGTACTTC. Amino acids: CASSEPRKPGISYEQYF. The chain has TRBV10-2 and TRBJ2-7; D possibly corresponds to TRBD2 (5 bases). In germline, CDR1 is WSHSY, CDR2 SAAADI. The V end lost 2 bases, the J end lost 4 bases, and 21 bases lay between the germline ends. The CDR3 consists of 17 residues.

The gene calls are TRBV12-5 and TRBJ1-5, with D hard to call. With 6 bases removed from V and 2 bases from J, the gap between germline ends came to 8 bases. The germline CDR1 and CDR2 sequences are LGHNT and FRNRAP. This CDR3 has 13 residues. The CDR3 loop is CASGGVGNQPQHF. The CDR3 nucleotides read TGTGCTAGTGGGGGAGTGGGCAATCAGCCCCAGCATTTT.